This T cell receptor beta chain was profiled in a study of CD8 T cells in ankylosing spondylitis. Study-wide results and limits: Reportedly, significant enrichment of disease-linked clones occurred in matched ankylosing spondylitis synovial fluid. CD8+ by phenotype, disease-linked clones were relatively rare in peripheral blood. For ankylosing spondylitis blood, a TCR beta motif of roughly 8 highly homologous variants appeared characteristic.

The CDR3 has 15 residues. CDR1 and CDR2 from the germline V gene are SGHVS and FQNEAQ. V lost 4 bases to trimming and J lost 5 bases; unmatched junction nucleotides: 8. This clonotype was seen at least ten times. What it recognizes is unknown. Generation of TCR beta libraries employed quantitative 5'-RACE incorporating molecular barcodes. TCRdb passed the 5' RACE reads through MiXCR, listing each CDR3 protein once. The sample has hundreds of thousands of distinct CDR3 sequences, about an eighth seen once; the top ten hold under 0.6%. The sequencing sample was made of blood, either unsorted or a sorted T cell fraction (not recorded which). The rearrangement uses TRBV7-8 and TRBJ1-2; 9 positions match TRBD1. The receptor was isolated from a male donor with ankylosing spondylitis. The CDR3 spells CASSSLGGQGYGYTF. CDR3 nucleotides: TGTGCCAGCAGCTCCCTGGGGGGACAGGGATATGGCTACACCTTC.